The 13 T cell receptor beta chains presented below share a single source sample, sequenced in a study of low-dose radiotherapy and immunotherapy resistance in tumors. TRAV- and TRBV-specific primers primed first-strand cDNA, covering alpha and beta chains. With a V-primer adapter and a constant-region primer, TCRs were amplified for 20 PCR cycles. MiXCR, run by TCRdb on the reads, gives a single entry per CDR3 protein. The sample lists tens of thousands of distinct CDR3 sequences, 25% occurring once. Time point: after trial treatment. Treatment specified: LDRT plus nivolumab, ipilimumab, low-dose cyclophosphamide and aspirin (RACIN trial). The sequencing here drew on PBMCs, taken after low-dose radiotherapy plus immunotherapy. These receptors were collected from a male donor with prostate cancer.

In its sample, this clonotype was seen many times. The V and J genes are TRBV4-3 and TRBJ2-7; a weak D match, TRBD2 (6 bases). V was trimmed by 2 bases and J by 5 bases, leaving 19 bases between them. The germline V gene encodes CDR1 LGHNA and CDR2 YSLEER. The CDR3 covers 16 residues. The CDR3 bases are TGCGCCAGCAGCCAAAAGGAGGGGCCTACCGTCCACGAGCAGTACTTC. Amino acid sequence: CASSQKEGPTVHEQYF.

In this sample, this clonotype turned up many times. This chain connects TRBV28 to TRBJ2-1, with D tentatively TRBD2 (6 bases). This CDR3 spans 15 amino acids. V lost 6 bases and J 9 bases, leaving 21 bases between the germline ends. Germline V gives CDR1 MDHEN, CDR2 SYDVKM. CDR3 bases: TGTGCCAGCAGGGGAAGTAGCGGACCCGGGGTTGAGCAGTTCTTC. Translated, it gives CASRGSSGPGVEQFF.

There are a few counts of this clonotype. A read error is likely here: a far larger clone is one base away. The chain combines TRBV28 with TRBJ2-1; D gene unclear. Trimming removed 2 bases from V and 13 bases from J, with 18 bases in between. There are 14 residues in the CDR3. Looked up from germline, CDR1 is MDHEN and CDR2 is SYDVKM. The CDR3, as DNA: TGTGCCAGCAGTTTAAGGGTACGAAAAGAGACCCAGTTCTTC. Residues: CASSLRVRKETQFF. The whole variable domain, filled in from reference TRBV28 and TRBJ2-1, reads DVKVTQSSRYLVKRTGEKVFLECVQDMDHENMFWYRQDPGLGLRLIYFSYDVKMKEKGDIPEGYSVSREKKERFSLILESASTNQTSMYLCASSLRVRKETQFFGPGTRLTVL.

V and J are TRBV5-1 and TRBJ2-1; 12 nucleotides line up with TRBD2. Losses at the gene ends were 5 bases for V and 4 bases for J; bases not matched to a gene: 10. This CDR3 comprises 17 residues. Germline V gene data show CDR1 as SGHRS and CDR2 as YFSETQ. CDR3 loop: CASSKEGLAGLYNEQFF. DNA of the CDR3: TGCGCCAGCAGTAAAGAGGGACTAGCGGGTCTTTACAATGAGCAGTTCTTC.

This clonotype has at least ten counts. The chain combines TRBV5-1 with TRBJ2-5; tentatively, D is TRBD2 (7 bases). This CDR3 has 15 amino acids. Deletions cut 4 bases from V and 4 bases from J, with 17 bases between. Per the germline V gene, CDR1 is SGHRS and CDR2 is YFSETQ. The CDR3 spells CASSDPSGGGETQYF. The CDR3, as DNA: TGCGCCAGCAGCGATCCTAGCGGAGGGGGAGAGACCCAGTACTTC.

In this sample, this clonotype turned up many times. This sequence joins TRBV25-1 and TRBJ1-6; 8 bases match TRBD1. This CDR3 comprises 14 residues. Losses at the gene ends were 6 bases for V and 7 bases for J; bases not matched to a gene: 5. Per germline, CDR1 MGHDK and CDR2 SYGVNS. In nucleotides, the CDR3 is TGTGCCAGCAGGGTGACAGGGGCAAATTCACCCCTCCACTTT. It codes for CASRVTGANSPLHF. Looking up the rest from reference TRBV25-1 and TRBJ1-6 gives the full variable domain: EADIYQTPRYLVIGTGKKITLECSQTMGHDKMYWYQQDPGMELHLIHYSYGVNSTEKGDLSSESTVSRIRTEHFPLTLESARPSHTSQYLCASRVTGANSPLHFGNGTRLTVT.

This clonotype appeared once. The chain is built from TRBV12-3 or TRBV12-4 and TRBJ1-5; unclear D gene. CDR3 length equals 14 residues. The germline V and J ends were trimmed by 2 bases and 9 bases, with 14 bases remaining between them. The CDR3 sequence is CASSLRQAGGPQHF. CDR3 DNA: TGTGCCAGCAGTTTACGGCAGGCGGGTGGGCCCCAGCATTTT.

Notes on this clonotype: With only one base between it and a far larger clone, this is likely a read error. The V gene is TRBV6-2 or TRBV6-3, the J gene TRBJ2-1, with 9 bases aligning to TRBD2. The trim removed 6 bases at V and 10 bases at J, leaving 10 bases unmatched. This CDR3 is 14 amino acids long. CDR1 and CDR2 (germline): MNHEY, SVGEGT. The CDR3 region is CASRRTSVSYEQFF. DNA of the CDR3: TGTGCCAGCAGGAGGACTAGCGTCTCCTACGAGCAGTTCTTC.

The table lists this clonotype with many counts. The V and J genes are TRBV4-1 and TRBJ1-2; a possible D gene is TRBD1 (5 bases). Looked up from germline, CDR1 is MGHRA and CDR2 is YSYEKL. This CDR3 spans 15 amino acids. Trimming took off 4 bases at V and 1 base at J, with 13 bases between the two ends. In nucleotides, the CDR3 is TGCGCCAGCAGCCGGAGGGGTTTAAATAACTATGGCTACACCTTC. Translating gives CASSRRGLNNYGYTF.

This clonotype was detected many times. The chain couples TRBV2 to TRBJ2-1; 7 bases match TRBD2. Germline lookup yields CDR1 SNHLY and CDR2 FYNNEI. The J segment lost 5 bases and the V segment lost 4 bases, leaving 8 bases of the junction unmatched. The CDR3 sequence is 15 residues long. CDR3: CASSGEAGRDNEQFF. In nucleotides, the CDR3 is TGTGCCAGCAGTGGAGAAGCGGGACGCGACAATGAGCAGTTCTTC. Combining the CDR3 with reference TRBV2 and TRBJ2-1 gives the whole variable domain EPEVTQTPSHQVTQMGQEVILRCVPISNHLYFYWYRQILGQKVEFLVSFYNNEISEKSEIFDDQFSVERPDGSNFTLKIRSTKLEDSAMYFCASSGEAGRDNEQFFGPGTRLTVL.

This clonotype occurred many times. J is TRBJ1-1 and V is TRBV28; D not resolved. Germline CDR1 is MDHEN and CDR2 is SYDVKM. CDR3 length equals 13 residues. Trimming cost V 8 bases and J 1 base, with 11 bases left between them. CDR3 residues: CASFVNSNTEAFF. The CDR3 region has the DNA TGTGCCAGCTTTGTCAACTCGAACACTGAAGCTTTCTTT.

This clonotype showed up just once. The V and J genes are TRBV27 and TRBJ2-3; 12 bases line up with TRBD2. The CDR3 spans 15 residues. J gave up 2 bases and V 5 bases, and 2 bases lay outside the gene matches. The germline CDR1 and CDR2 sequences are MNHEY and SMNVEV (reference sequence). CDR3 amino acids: CASSTSGRTTDTQYF. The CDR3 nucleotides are TGTGCCAGCAGTACTAGCGGGAGGACCACAGATACGCAGTATTTT.

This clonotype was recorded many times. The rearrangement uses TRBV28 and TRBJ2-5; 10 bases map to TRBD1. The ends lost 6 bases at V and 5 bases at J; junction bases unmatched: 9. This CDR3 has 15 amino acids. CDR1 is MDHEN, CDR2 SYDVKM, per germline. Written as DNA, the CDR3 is TGTGCCAGCAGCCCCCCCAGGACAGGGGGTGAGACCCAGTACTTC. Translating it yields CASSPPRTGGETQYF.